This T cell receptor beta chain stems from a study of blood T cells in healthy people across ages. Together with a sample-barcoded 5' primer, a J-beta primer mix was included in a second PCR lasting about 7 to 11 cycles. TCRdb used MiXCR to reprocess the 5' RACE reads, holding one entry per CDR3 protein. Of some 710,000 distinct CDR3 sequences listed, 22% were seen once; the top ten hold about 20%. Caucasian, healthy and from Russia, the donors were aged between about 6 and 100. The CDR3 is 13 residues long. Germline loops: CDR1 WSHSY, CDR2 SAAADI. The V and J ends lost 10 bases and 0 bases respectively, with 13 bases between them. Study-level findings and limits: Observed TCR beta diversity showed a strong correlation with the percentage of naive T cells as measured by flow cytometry.

A note on this clonotype: Antigen: not known.

This receptor was obtained from a man between 70 and 80 years old in good health. Sequencing was carried out using blood. The V call is TRBV10-2, the J call TRBJ2-7; D is undetermined. CDR3 residues: CATKKQSSYEQYF. The DNA of the CDR3 is TGCGCCACCAAAAAACAGAGCTCCTACGAGCAGTACTTC.